The 29 T cell receptor beta chains listed next were all sequenced from one sample in a study of blood T cells in healthy people across ages. Primed by a sample-barcoded 5' primer and a J-beta primer mix, a second PCR proceeded for about 6 to 12 cycles. TCRdb re-called the 5' RACE reads with MiXCR, one entry per CDR3 protein. The sample contains roughly 800,000 distinct CDR3 sequences, 20% to 30% of which appear only once. This same sample was also part of a study on T cells of mothers and their children.

Material for sequencing was blood. Source of these receptors: a boy younger than 18 in good health.

This clonotype was found a few times. This chain connects TRBV4-1 to TRBJ2-3, with 7 bases matching TRBD2. This CDR3 contains 15 residues. Germline trimming cut 0 bases from V and 6 bases from J; bases unmatched to any gene: 6. Germline V lookup: CDR1 MGHRA, CDR2 YSYEKL. In nucleotides, the CDR3 is TGCGCCAGCAGCCAAGAACGGGGGGAAGGGGATACGCAGTATTTT. Protein sequence: CASSQERGEGDTQYF.

This clonotype has a handful of counts. The chain carries TRBV7-9 and TRBJ1-2, with D hard to call. The CDR3 is 13 residues long. With 1 base removed from V and 8 bases from J, the gap between germline ends came to 11 bases. Germline V lookup: CDR1 SEHNR, CDR2 FQNEAQ (reference sequence). The CDR3 DNA is TGTGCCAGCAGCTTAGTCCCCTCCGGGGGCTACACCTTC. Encoded protein: CASSLVPSGGYTF.

In this sample, this clonotype turned up once. The genes are TRBV20-1 and TRBJ2-7; 11 bases align to TRBD2. Germline V gene lookup returns CDR1 DFQATT and CDR2 SNEGSKA (reference sequence). This CDR3 region has 16 residues. J was trimmed by 0 bases and V by 5 bases; bases with no gene match: 9. The CDR3 loop reads CSAESPSGRSSYEQYF. Here the CDR3 DNA reads TGCAGTGCTGAAAGTCCTAGCGGGAGGAGCTCCTACGAGCAGTACTTC.

This chain uses TRBV6-5 with TRBJ1-2, with 10 nucleotides matching TRBD1. The CDR3 contains 13 residues. Germline lookup yields CDR1 MNHEY and CDR2 SVGAGI. Losses at the gene ends were 5 bases for V and 8 bases for J; bases not matched to a gene: 5. CDR3 region: CASSGQGGEGYTF. The CDR3 DNA follows: TGTGCCAGCAGTGGACAGGGGGGAGAGGGCTACACCTTC.

This rearrangement joins TRBV2 to TRBJ2-5; 9 nucleotides line up with TRBD1. The J call could be wrong; TRBJ2-7 is a better fit for the DNA end. The CDR3 length is 13 residues. Germline assignment: CDR1 SNHLY and CDR2 FYNNEI. The CDR3 coding sequence is TGTGCCAGCAATTGGGACAGGGCTCACGAGCAGTACTTC. Amino acid sequence: CASNWDRAHEQYF.

This clonotype was recorded a few times. This chain joins TRBV10-2 and TRBJ2-7; perhaps TRBD2 as D (6 bases). The CDR3 extends over 13 amino acids. Trimming cost V 8 bases and J 2 bases, with 13 bases left between them. Germline CDR1 WSHSY, CDR2 SAAADI. The CDR3 here is CASLGSGPYEQYF. The CDR3 bases are TGCGCCAGCCTGGGTAGCGGTCCCTACGAGCAGTACTTC.

This clonotype appeared a few times. The rearrangement joins TRBV7-6 to TRBJ1-4; D may be TRBD1 (5 bases). Per the germline V gene, CDR1 is SGHVS and CDR2 is FNYEAQ. The CDR3 covers 15 residues. With 1 base removed from V and 8 bases from J, the gap between germline ends came to 14 bases. The CDR3 here is CASSLGGGLGEKLFF. DNA of the CDR3: TGTGCCAGCAGCTTAGGCGGGGGGTTAGGGGAAAAACTGTTTTTT.

The V call is TRBV5-1, the J call TRBJ2-1; D is possibly TRBD1 (6 bases). The CDR3 covers 16 residues. V lost 4 bases and J 0 bases, leaving 14 bases between the germline ends. Germline CDR1 and CDR2: SGHRS and YFSETQ. The DNA of the CDR3 is TGCGCCAGCAGCCTGGGGGCCCCCGGCTCCTACAATGAGCAGTTCTTC. Amino acid sequence: CASSLGAPGSYNEQFF.

The V call is TRBV10-3, the J call TRBJ2-2, with 7 positions matching TRBD1. The CDR3 extends over 15 amino acids. CDR1 and CDR2 (germline): ENHRY, SYGVKD. V gave up 7 bases and J gave up 0 bases; unmatched junction bases: 5. This CDR3 reads CAIKTGTANTGELFF. The CDR3 DNA follows: TGTGCCATCAAAACCGGGACAGCGAACACCGGGGAGCTGTTTTTT.

Only a few counts were recorded for this clonotype. V gene TRBV28 combines with J gene TRBJ1-5, with TRBD1 matching over 7 bases. V shed 8 bases and J 6 bases; nucleotides not matched to a gene: 7. The length of the CDR3 is 13 residues. CDR1 and CDR2 (germline): MDHEN, SYDVKM. The CDR3 bases are TGTGCCAGCCGACAGGGAACGGGTCAGCCCCAGCATTTT. Encoded protein: CASRQGTGQPQHF.

The chain is built from TRBV28 and TRBJ2-1; D might be TRBD2 (6 bases). Germline V lookup: CDR1 MDHEN, CDR2 SYDVKM. Deletions cut 10 bases from V and 2 bases from J, with 15 bases between. The CDR3 loop spans 14 amino acids. The CDR3 sequence: CATGGYRTYNEQFF. The DNA for the CDR3 is TGTGCCACCGGAGGGTACAGGACCTACAATGAGCAGTTCTTC.

The chain has TRBV9 and TRBJ2-4; 10 bases line up with TRBD1. V lost 2 bases and J lost 4; bases outside the gene matches: 18. Looked up from germline, CDR1 is SGDLS and CDR2 is YYNGEE. The CDR3 is 20 residues long. The CDR3 region is CASSVWGQGTQYALKNIQYF. Here the CDR3 DNA reads TGTGCCAGCAGCGTGTGGGGACAGGGGACCCAATATGCGTTAAAAAACATTCAGTACTTC.

The chain recombines TRBV29-1 with TRBJ2-3; D call uncertain. V lost 6 bases and J 6 bases, leaving 10 bases between the germline ends. Germline V gene data show CDR1 as SQVTM and CDR2 as ANQGSEA. The length of the CDR3 is 11 residues. Here the CDR3 reads CSVAAEDTQYF. The CDR3 DNA is TGCAGCGTCGCGGCAGAGGATACGCAGTATTTT.

This clonotype was detected only a few times. The chain employs TRBV28 and TRBJ2-5; D may be TRBD2 (5 bases). The J call is uncertain, as TRBJ2-7 better fits the DNA end. The CDR3 is made up of 17 amino acids. CDR1 is MDHEN, CDR2 SYDVKM, per germline. The CDR3 coding sequence is TGTGCCAGCTCTTATCGAGAGGCGGGCCAAAACCCCTACGAGCAGTACTTC. Translating it yields CASSYREAGQNPYEQYF.

This rearrangement joins TRBV29-1 to TRBJ1-2, with 8 bases fitting TRBD1. The CDR3 length is 11 residues. Unmatched junction bases numbered 3, after V lost 7 bases and J lost 5 bases. CDR1 is SQVTM, CDR2 ANQGSEA, per germline. The CDR3 DNA is TGCAGCGGGCGGACAGGGTATGGCTACACCTTC. This gives the protein CSGRTGYGYTF. Full variable domain (rest looked up from reference TRBV29-1 and TRBJ1-2): SAVISQKPSRDICQRGTSLTIQCQVDSQVTMMFWYRQQPGQSLTLIATANQGSEATYESGFVIDKFPISRPNLTFSTLTVSNMSPEDSSIYLCSGRTGYGYTFGSGTRLTVV.

The chain joins TRBV7-9 to TRBJ2-7, with D perhaps matching TRBD1 (6 bases). V lost 7 bases and J 7 bases, leaving 20 bases between the germline ends. The CDR3 length is 14 residues. The germline CDR1 and CDR2 sequences are SEHNR and FQNEAQ (reference sequence). The CDR3 here is CASIGQGTGLEQYF. The CDR3 DNA is TGTGCCAGCATCGGACAAGGTACAGGGCTTGAGCAGTACTTC.

This clonotype was seen more than once but under ten times. The chain has TRBV7-2 and TRBJ2-3, with 11 positions matching TRBD1. J gave up 5 bases and V 4 bases, and 14 bases lay outside the gene matches. Germline V gene sequence: CDR1 SGHTA, CDR2 FQGNSA. The length of the CDR3 is 18 residues. The CDR3 sequence: CASSSYWGDRGSEDTQYF. The CDR3 nucleotides read TGTGCCAGCAGCTCTTACTGGGGGGACAGGGGGTCTGAAGATACGCAGTATTTT. Combining the CDR3 with reference TRBV7-2 and TRBJ2-3 gives the whole variable domain GAGVSQSPSNKVTEKGKDVELRCDPISGHTALYWYRQSLGQGLEFLIYFQGNSAPDKSGLPSDRFSAERTGGSVSTLTIQRTQQEDSAVYLCASSSYWGDRGSEDTQYFGPGTRLTVL.

The table lists this clonotype with a count of one. The chain combines TRBV20-1 with TRBJ2-5; 12 nucleotides match TRBD1. The CDR3 has 15 residues. Germline V gene lookup returns CDR1 DFQATT and CDR2 SNEGSKA (reference sequence). J lost 7 bases, V lost 6 bases, and 12 bases had no gene match. The CDR3 here is CSATSGQGADGTQYF. The CDR3 nucleotides are TGCAGTGCCACCTCGGGACAGGGGGCCGATGGGACCCAGTACTTC.

This clonotype has just a few counts. The chain is built from TRBV5-1 and TRBJ2-5, with D tentatively TRBD2 (5 bases). The DNA end is more similar to TRBJ2-7, so the J call may be wrong. Germline V gives CDR1 SGHRS, CDR2 YFSETQ. This CDR3 is built from 17 residues. CDR3 region: CAEEADVSGSWNYEQYF. The CDR3 coding sequence is TGCGCCGAGGAAGCGGATGTATCAGGAAGTTGGAACTACGAGCAGTACTTC.

This clonotype was detected only a few times. The chain has TRBV15 and TRBJ2-5, with a weak D call TRBD1 (5 bases). The DNA end is a closer match to TRBJ2-1, so the J assignment may be wrong. The CDR3 spans 12 residues. The germline CDR1 and CDR2 sequences are LNHNV and YYDKDF (reference sequence). CDR3 in amino acids: CATSRDSGQQFF. The DNA of the CDR3 is TGTGCCACCAGCAGAGATTCAGGGCAGCAGTTCTTC.

The table lists this clonotype with a few counts. CDR3: CASSVGGGAKNEQFF. The CDR3 region has the DNA TGTGCCAGCAGCGTAGGGGGCGGGGCCAAGAATGAGCAGTTCTTC. The chain is built from TRBV9 and TRBJ2-1; TRBD2 might be the D (6 bases). The V gene's germline CDR1 is SGDLS and CDR2 YYNGEE. There are 15 residues in the CDR3. Trimming removed 0 bases from V and 7 bases from J, with 14 bases in between.

The chain joins TRBV3-1 to TRBJ2-5; perhaps TRBD1 as D (7 bases). The CDR3 is 17 residues long. Trimming took 4 bases from V and 2 from J, leaving 20 bases between them. The germline V gene has CDR1 LGHDT and CDR2 YNNKEL (reference sequence). CDR3 nucleotide sequence: TGTGCCAGCAGCCGGACCGGTGGGGCAGGGGGGCAAGAGACCCAGTACTTC. It specifies CASSRTGGAGGQETQYF.

This clonotype was found a few times. The gene calls are TRBV7-9 and TRBJ1-2; TRBD1 is a possible D gene (5 bases). V was cut by 4 bases and J by 6 bases, with 15 bases left in between. This CDR3 is built from 14 residues. Germline V gene lookup returns CDR1 SEHNR and CDR2 FQNEAQ (reference sequence). CDR3 coding DNA: TGTGCCAGCAGCTGGCGACAGCCCGTGGATGGCTACACCTTC. Its translation is CASSWRQPVDGYTF.

J is TRBJ2-2 and V is TRBV5-1; the D gene could be TRBD1 or TRBD2 (5 bases each). Between the trimmed V and J ends, which lost 4 bases and 6 bases, there was a span of 19 bases. The CDR3 spans 16 residues. Per the germline V gene, CDR1 is SGHRS and CDR2 is YFSETQ. CDR3 sequence (DNA): TGCGCCAGCAGCCATCCGGGGCCCATCGCGCCCGGGGAGCTGTTTTTT. Its translation: CASSHPGPIAPGELFF.

On this clonotype: An end of the junction does not agree with germline; a read error may underlie this. The rearrangement uses TRBV7-6 and TRBJ2-2; 7 bases align to TRBD1. The CDR3 covers 16 residues. In germline, CDR1 is SGHVS, CDR2 FNYEAQ. CDR3: CASSIEVQGVTGELFF. The CDR3 coding sequence is TGTGCCAGCAGCATAGAGGTGCAGGGGGTTACCGGGGAACTGTTTTTT.

Regarding this clonotype: One end of the junction does not line up with germline, which may come from a read error. The rearrangement uses TRBV13 and TRBJ2-7; TRBD2 might be the D (6 bases). CDR3 length: 14 amino acids. Germline CDR1 reads PRHDT; CDR2 reads FYEKMQ (reference sequence). The CDR3 spells CTSSSTEGPYEQYF. Written as DNA, the CDR3 is TGTACCAGCAGCAGCACGGAGGGCCCCTACGAGCAGTACTTC.

The table lists this clonotype with a count of one. This chain links TRBV19 with TRBJ1-5; perhaps TRBD1 as D (5 bases). Germline CDR1 reads LNHDA; CDR2 reads SQIVND (reference sequence). V gave up 5 bases and J gave up 1 base, with 9 bases separating them. The CDR3 is 14 residues long. The CDR3 reads CASSSSGSNQPQHF. The CDR3 DNA is TGTGCCAGTAGTTCTTCAGGGAGCAATCAGCCCCAGCATTTT. Filled out from reference TRBV19 and TRBJ1-5, the complete variable domain reads DGGITQSPKYLFRKEGQNVTLSCEQNLNHDAMYWYRQDPGQGLRLIYYSQIVNDFQKGDIAEGYSVSREKKESFPLTVTSAQKNPTAFYLCASSSSGSNQPQHFGDGTRLSIL.

The rearrangement uses TRBV7-9 and TRBJ1-5; 10 nucleotides agree with TRBD1. The V gene end was trimmed by 1 base and the J gene end by 3 bases; junction bases not matched to a gene: 6. This CDR3 is 17 amino acids long. The V gene's germline CDR1 is SEHNR and CDR2 FQNEAQ (reference sequence). Here the CDR3 DNA reads TGTGCCAGCAGCTTAGTGGGGACAGGGGAGCCCAATCAGCCCCAGCATTTT. It is translated as CASSLVGTGEPNQPQHF.

The chain uses TRBV19 and TRBJ1-1; D is uncertain. Between the trimmed V and J ends, which lost 4 bases and 1 base, there was a span of 7 bases. Germline V lookup: CDR1 LNHDA, CDR2 SQIVND (reference sequence). This CDR3 is built from 13 residues. CDR3 protein: CASSSQTNTEAFF. CDR3 DNA: TGTGCCAGTAGTAGCCAGACGAACACTGAAGCTTTCTTT.